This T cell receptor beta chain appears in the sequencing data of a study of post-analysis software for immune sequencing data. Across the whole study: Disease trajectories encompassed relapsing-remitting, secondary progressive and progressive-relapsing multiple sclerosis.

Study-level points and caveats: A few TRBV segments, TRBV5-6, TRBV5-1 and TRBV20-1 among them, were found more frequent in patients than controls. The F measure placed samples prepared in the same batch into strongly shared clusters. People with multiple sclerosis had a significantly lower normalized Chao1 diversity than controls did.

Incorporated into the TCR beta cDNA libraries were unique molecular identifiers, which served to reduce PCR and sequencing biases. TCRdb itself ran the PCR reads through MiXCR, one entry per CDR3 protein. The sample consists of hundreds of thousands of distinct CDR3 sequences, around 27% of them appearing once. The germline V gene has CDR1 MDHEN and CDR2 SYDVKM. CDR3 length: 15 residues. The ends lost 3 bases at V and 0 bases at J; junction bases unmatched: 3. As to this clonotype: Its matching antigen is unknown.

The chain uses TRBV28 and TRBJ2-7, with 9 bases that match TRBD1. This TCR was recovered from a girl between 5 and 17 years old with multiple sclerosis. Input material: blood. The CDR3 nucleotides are TGTGCCAGCAGTTTCGGGACAGGGAGCTCCTACGAGCAGTACTTC. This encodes CASSFGTGSSYEQYF.